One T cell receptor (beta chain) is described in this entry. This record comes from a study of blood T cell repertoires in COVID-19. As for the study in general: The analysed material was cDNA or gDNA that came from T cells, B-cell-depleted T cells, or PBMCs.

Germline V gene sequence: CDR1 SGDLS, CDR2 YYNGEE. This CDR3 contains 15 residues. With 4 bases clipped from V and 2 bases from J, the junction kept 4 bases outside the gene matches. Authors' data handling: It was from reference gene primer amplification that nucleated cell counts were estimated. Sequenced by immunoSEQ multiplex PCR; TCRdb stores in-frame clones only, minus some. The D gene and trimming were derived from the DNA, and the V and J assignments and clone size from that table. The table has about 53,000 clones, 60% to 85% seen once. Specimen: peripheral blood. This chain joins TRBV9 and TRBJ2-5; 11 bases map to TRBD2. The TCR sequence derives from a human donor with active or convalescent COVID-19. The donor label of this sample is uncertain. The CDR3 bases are TGTGCCAGCAGCCCGCTAGCGGGAGGTCAAGAGACCCAGTACTTC. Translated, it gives CASSPLAGGQETQYF.